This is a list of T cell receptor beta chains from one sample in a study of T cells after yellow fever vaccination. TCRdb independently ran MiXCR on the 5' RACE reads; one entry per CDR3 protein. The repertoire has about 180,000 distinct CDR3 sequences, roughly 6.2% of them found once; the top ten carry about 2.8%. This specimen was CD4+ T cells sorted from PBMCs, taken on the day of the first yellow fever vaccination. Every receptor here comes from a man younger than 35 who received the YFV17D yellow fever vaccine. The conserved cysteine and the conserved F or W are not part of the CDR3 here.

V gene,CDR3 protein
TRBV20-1,SVPTATDTQY
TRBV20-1,SAPPGAGTEAF
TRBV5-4,ASSLEGQGYNEQF
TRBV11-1,ASTSTAGSPDSNQPQH
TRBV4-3,ASRQTTAYNEQF
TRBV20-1,SASEFGTRFGTDTQY
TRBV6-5,ASSYGTGGSLNSPLH
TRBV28,ASRSGQVLSGANVLT
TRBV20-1,SARVVTQTTQY
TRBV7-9,ASRRQGTEAF
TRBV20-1,SARDHGAPADIQY
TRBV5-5,ASSLRLAGYTGELF
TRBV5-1,ASSLGPQETQY
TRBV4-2,ASSQDQGDEHTGELF
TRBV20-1,SARVTVNTEAF
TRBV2,ASSELEGGQPQH
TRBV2,ASSEQGTGYT
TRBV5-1,ASSKTGTSDGETQY
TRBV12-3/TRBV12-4,ASSLGMTSGTGDTQY
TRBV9,ASSVAPAFSTDTQY
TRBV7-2,ASSRGGTSGVPGY
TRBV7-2,ASSLGAGELF
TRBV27,ASSLQGRLKAGANVLT
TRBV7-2,ASRIAGLGSPLH
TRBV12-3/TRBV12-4,ASSEKRLISYEQY
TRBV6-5,ASSYGGADLNEQF
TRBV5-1,ASSSGRTSGTDTQY
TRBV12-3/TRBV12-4,ASSLATANSPLH
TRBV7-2,ASSWGTGSFYGYT
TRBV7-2,ASSSGGSDTQY
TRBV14,ASSLRQGSYEQY
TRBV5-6,ASSPGLSCTDTQY
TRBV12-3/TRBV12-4,ASSSARLAFNEQY
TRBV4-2,ASSHRYTDTQY
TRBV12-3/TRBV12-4,ASSLGGAGGRTDTQY